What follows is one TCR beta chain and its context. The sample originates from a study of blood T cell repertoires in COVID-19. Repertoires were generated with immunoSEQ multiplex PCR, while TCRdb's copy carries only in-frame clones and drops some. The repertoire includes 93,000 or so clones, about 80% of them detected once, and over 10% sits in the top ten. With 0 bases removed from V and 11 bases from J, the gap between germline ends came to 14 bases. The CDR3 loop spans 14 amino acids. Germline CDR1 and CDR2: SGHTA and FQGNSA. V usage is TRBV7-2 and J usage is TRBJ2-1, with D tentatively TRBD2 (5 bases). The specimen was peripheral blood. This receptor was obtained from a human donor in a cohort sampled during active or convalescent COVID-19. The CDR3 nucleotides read TGTGCCAGCAGCTTAGCGCCTGGAGGTTTACAGCAGTTCTTC. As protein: CASSLAPGGLQQFF.